These T cell receptor beta chains were read from a single sample in a study of beta chain features in type 1 diabetes. Sequencing was performed with immunoSEQ multiplex PCR; in TCRdb, only in-frame clones are kept and a portion is missing. This table has a few hundred thousand clones, approximately 10% appearing once. Sequenced sample: central memory CD4+ T cells from blood. All receptors derive from a man aged 18 to 30 in good health. Each CDR3 is given without its conserved first and last residue.

v_call	j_call	cdr3_aa
TRBV18	TRBJ2-1	ASSPGVSGHNEQF
TRBV5-4	TRBJ1-1	ASSAQQAVTEAF
TRBV18	TRBJ2-7	ASSPGQGDPYEQY
TRBV14	TRBJ1-2	ASSQAEGANYGYT
TRBV19	TRBJ1-1	ASSIAQNTEAF
TRBV25-1	TRBJ2-5	ASSPSGSRQTQY
TRBV7-9	TRBJ2-2	ASRLRQGNTGELF
TRBV4-1	TRBJ1-1	ASSFTRQGIAEAF
TRBV4-2	TRBJ1-1	ASSRGQGMNTEAF
TRBV9	TRBJ2-1	ASSARAGYNEQF
TRBV29-1	TRBJ2-5	SAADTGFQETQY
TRBV7-2	TRBJ2-5	ASSLGTSRVQETQY
TRBV7-3	TRBJ2-1	ASSFGQGEQF
TRBV7-8	TRBJ2-1	ASSFSSGSYNEQF
TRBV29-1	TRBJ2-2	SVGAWTGELF
TRBV9	TRBJ2-7	ASSVDPLPDEQY
TRBV7-3	TRBJ2-5	ASSDDSQETQY
TRBV28	TRBJ2-7	ASSSLPGTGGAYEQY
TRBV7-7	TRBJ2-5	ASSLDRAETQY
TRBV4-1	TRBJ2-2	ASSRTANTGELF
TRBV6-1	TRBJ2-2	ASGTSGALGELF
TRBV7-2	TRBJ2-3	ASSLGPADTQY
TRBV6-6	TRBJ2-1	ASSYSTVGEQF
TRBV5-1	TRBJ2-1	ASSGDGGYNEQF